This TCR beta chain was documented in a study of T cells in Graves' hyperthyroidism and ophthalmopathy. Concerning this clonotype: Its antigen is still unknown.

From RNA transcripts, TCR beta CDR3 regions were amplified. HTBI primers were the set used in a first-round RT-PCR of the TCR CDR3. TCRdb called the multiplex PCR reads again in MiXCR, with one record for every CDR3 protein. The sample holds 600,000 to 800,000 distinct CDR3 sequences, roughly a third seen once. Study outcomes and limitations: In blood, most of the thyroid clonotypes expanded above 0.001 were also present.

Patients were excluded because of uncontrolled infection, other autoimmune disease, pregnancy or lactation. The TCR originated in a middle-aged woman with Graves' hyperthyroidism. The sample was blood.

The CDR3: CASSQERVFGGELFF. DNA of the CDR3: TGCGCCAGCAGCCAAGAGAGGGTTTTTGGCGGGGAGCTGTTTTTT. This chain uses TRBV5-1 with TRBJ2-2; D is possibly TRBD2 (5 bases). Trimming pared 4 bases from V and 7 bases from J, leaving 17 bases between. Looked up from germline, CDR1 is SGHRS and CDR2 is YFSETQ. The CDR3 consists of 15 residues.